Shown below are 29 T cell receptor beta chains from a single sample sequenced in a study of cytomegalovirus exposure and HLA in healthy donors. A multiplex PCR was run with 60 Vbeta primers and 13 Jbeta primers. Repertoires were generated with immunoSEQ multiplex PCR, while TCRdb's copy carries only in-frame clones and drops some. The table lists around 67,000 clones, approximately 80% of them singletons, with 7.8% in the top ten. The sequenced sample was PBMCs. The receptors shown here come from a man aged 18 to 30 in good health and CMV-seropositive.

Comment on this clone: Other DNA sequences in this specimen translate into the identical CDR3. The chain links TRBV30 to TRBJ2-7, with TRBD2 identical over 9 bases. The CDR3 runs 18 residues. CDR1 and CDR2 (germline): GTSNPN, SVGIG (reference sequence). V was clipped by 1 base and J by 7 bases; unmatched bases: 20. DNA of the CDR3: TGTGCCTGGAGTGGGGTAGGGGCACTAGCGGGCACCCTATCTGAGCAGTACTTC. Translation gives CAWSGVGALAGTLSEQYF.

This clone appeared once. The chain uses TRBV9 and TRBJ1-1; 7 bases are shared with TRBD1. The V gene end was trimmed by 4 bases and the J gene end by 11 bases; junction bases not matched to a gene: 11. Germline-derived CDR1 and CDR2 are SGDLS and YYNGEE. The CDR3 extends over 13 amino acids. This CDR3 is CASSPGTARRAFF. The CDR3 region has the DNA TGTGCCAGCAGCCCCGGGACAGCCCGGAGGGCTTTCTTT.

This chain uses TRBV7-9 with TRBJ2-1; a weak D match, TRBD2 (6 bases). Germline CDR1 reads SEHNR; CDR2 reads FQNEAQ (reference sequence). Trimming shortened V by 4 bases and J by 0 bases, and 10 bases separated the two germline ends. This CDR3 has 15 amino acids. DNA of the CDR3: TGTGCCAGCAGCTCACGGGGGAGCTCCTACAATGAGCAGTTCTTC. Translation gives CASSSRGSSYNEQFF.

Here the CDR3 DNA reads TGTGCCAGCTCCAGGGGGGCACCCGGTGGCACCATATATTTT. Its protein product is CASSRGAPGGTIYF. V is TRBV2 and J is TRBJ1-3, with 7 nucleotides matching TRBD1. This CDR3 has 14 residues. Germline V CDR1 and CDR2: SNHLY, FYNNEI. V was clipped by 8 bases and J by 9 bases; unmatched bases: 13.

The V and J genes are TRBV7-9 and TRBJ1-1; 7 bases align to TRBD1. V trimming: 11 bases; J trimming: 0 bases; junction bases outside the gene matches: 6. CDR3 length: 13 residues. Germline values: CDR1 SEHNR, CDR2 FQNEAQ (reference sequence). CDR3 nucleotide sequence: TGTGCCCACGGGACAGCACTGAACACTGAAGCTTTCTTT. Translation gives CAHGTALNTEAFF.

The rearrangement uses TRBV6-5 and TRBJ2-3; 8 bases agree with TRBD2. Germline values: CDR1 MNHEY, CDR2 SVGAGI. V lost 8 bases and J lost 2; bases outside the gene matches: 9. This CDR3 contains 15 residues. CDR3 in amino acids: CASGRGGLNTDTQYF. In nucleotides, the CDR3 is TGTGCCAGCGGACGGGGGGGTCTGAACACAGATACGCAGTATTTT.

The sample holds one count of this clone. V usage is TRBV4-1 and J usage is TRBJ1-5, with D perhaps matching TRBD1 (6 bases). CDR1 is MGHRA, CDR2 YSYEKL, per germline. This CDR3 has 16 amino acids. The V gene lost 1 base and the J gene lost 1 base, with 11 bases spanning the gap. CDR3 sequence: CASSQVEQGSNQPQHF. The CDR3 DNA sequence: TGCGCCAGCAGCCAAGTAGAACAGGGAAGCAATCAGCCCCAGCATTTT.

On this clone: The same CDR3 can be traced to other DNA sequences in this sample. V is TRBV5-1 and J is TRBJ1-5, with 9 bases that match TRBD1. Germline values: CDR1 SGHRS, CDR2 YFSETQ. The ends lost 4 bases at V and 4 bases at J; junction bases unmatched: 3. The CDR3 runs to 14 residues. CDR3 coding DNA: TGCGCCAGCAGCCCAGGACAGGGGAATCAGCCCCAGCATTTT. Translated: CASSPGQGNQPQHF.

The chain is built from TRBV28 and TRBJ2-1, with 8 bases aligning to TRBD1. Looked up from germline, CDR1 is MDHEN and CDR2 is SYDVKM. With V trimmed by 3 bases and J by 7 bases, 8 bases remained unmatched. The CDR3 totals 15 residues. The CDR3 loop reads CASSLDRVSRNEQFF. The CDR3 DNA follows: TGTGCCAGCAGTTTGGACAGGGTAAGTAGGAATGAGCAGTTCTTC. Full variable domain (outside the CDR3, taken from reference TRBV28 and TRBJ2-1): DVKVTQSSRYLVKRTGEKVFLECVQDMDHENMFWYRQDPGLGLRLIYFSYDVKMKEKGDIPEGYSVSREKKERFSLILESASTNQTSMYLCASSLDRVSRNEQFFGPGTRLTVL.

The chain is built from TRBV25-1 and TRBJ2-6; TRBD1 might be the D (6 bases). The length of the CDR3 is 17 residues. Germline V CDR1 and CDR2: MGHDK, SYGVNS. V was cut by 4 bases and J by 0 bases, with 13 bases left in between. The CDR3, as DNA: TGTGCCAGCAGTGGGGCCAGGGGATTCTCTGGGGCCAACGTCCTGACTTTC. Encoded protein: CASSGARGFSGANVLTF.

The J gene is TRBJ1-2, the V gene TRBV30, with D possibly being TRBD1 (6 bases). This CDR3 is 15 amino acids long. V lost 2 bases to trimming and J lost 1 base, with 14 bases between them. Germline CDR1 is GTSNPN and CDR2 is SVGIG (reference sequence). The CDR3 reads CAWSTTGKFNYGYTF. The CDR3 DNA follows: TGTGCCTGGAGTACTACAGGGAAATTTAACTATGGCTACACCTTC.

The V and J genes are TRBV29-1 and TRBJ2-5, with a tentative D call TRBD1 (5 bases). The CDR3 length is 13 residues. Trimming pared 3 bases from V and 1 base from J, leaving 9 bases between. Germline assignment: CDR1 SQVTM and CDR2 ANQGSEA. The CDR3 DNA is TGCAGCGTTGAGGGCAGGGCCCAAGAGACCCAGTACTTC. Its translation: CSVEGRAQETQYF.

This chain joins TRBV15 and TRBJ2-3, with D possibly being TRBD1 (6 bases). This CDR3 is 16 amino acids long. The germline CDR1 and CDR2 sequences are LNHNV and YYDKDF (reference sequence). Trimming removed 2 bases from V and 1 base from J, with 13 bases in between. CDR3 sequence reads: CATSRLQGSGTDTQYF. CDR3 bases: TGTGCCACCAGCAGATTACAGGGTTCGGGCACAGATACGCAGTATTTT.

This clone was detected a few times. DNA of the CDR3: TGTGCCAGTAGTATTCAGGGGCTCTATGGCTACACCTTC. Translating it yields CASSIQGLYGYTF. The chain joins TRBV19 to TRBJ1-2, with a weak D call TRBD1 (6 bases). Germline V gene sequence: CDR1 LNHDA, CDR2 SQIVND (reference sequence). V lost 3 bases and J lost 4, with 9 bases in between. The CDR3 extends over 13 amino acids.

This chain joins TRBV4-2 and TRBJ2-7; maybe TRBD2 (6 bases). The CDR3 has 16 amino acids. Germline loops: CDR1 LGHNA, CDR2 YNFKEQ. V was pared by 0 bases and J by 2 bases, with 14 bases between. The CDR3, as DNA: TGTGCCAGCAGCCAAGAAGGAGGGTTTTCCCCCTACGAGCAGTACTTC. This gives the protein CASSQEGGFSPYEQYF.

The chain uses TRBV30 and TRBJ2-7; TRBD2 aligns across 14 bases. The CDR3 extends over 17 amino acids. V lost 3 bases and J lost 5; bases outside the gene matches: 12. Germline values: CDR1 GTSNPN, CDR2 SVGIG (reference sequence). The CDR3 coding sequence is TGTGCCTGGAGCCTATATAGCCCGGGACTAGCGGGAGACGAGCAGTACTTC. Residues: CAWSLYSPGLAGDEQYF. Supplemented by reference TRBV30 and TRBJ2-7, the full variable domain reads SQTIHQWPATLVQPVGSPLSLECTVEGTSNPNLYWYRQAAGRGLQLLFYSVGIGQISSEVPQNLSASRPQDRQFILSSKKLLLSDSGFYLCAWSLYSPGLAGDEQYFGPGTRLTVT.

The V and J genes are TRBV25-1 and TRBJ2-2; TRBD2 is a possible D gene (5 bases). This CDR3 is built from 13 residues. The V gene's germline CDR1 is MGHDK and CDR2 SYGVNS. Trimming removed 6 bases from V and 1 base from J, with 6 bases in between. The CDR3 DNA sequence: TGTGCCAGCAGGGCGGGGAACACCGGGGAGCTGTTTTTT. Amino acids: CASRAGNTGELFF. The whole variable domain, filled in from reference TRBV25-1 and TRBJ2-2, reads EADIYQTPRYLVIGTGKKITLECSQTMGHDKMYWYQQDPGMELHLIHYSYGVNSTEKGDLSSESTVSRIRTEHFPLTLESARPSHTSQYLCASRAGNTGELFFGEGSRLTVL.

This chain uses TRBV28 with TRBJ2-5; 8 nucleotides line up with TRBD2. Germline assignment: CDR1 MDHEN and CDR2 SYDVKM. Germline trimming cut 7 bases from V and 5 bases from J; bases unmatched to any gene: 6. The CDR3 extends over 13 amino acids. This CDR3 is CASTLRGGETQYF. The CDR3 DNA follows: TGTGCCAGCACCCTACGCGGGGGGGAGACCCAGTACTTC.

The chain carries TRBV5-4 and TRBJ2-2, with 7 bases identical to TRBD2. This CDR3 has 13 amino acids. The trim removed 3 bases at V and 4 bases at J, leaving 0 bases unmatched. Looked up from germline, CDR1 is SGHNT and CDR2 is YYREEE (reference sequence). The DNA for the CDR3 is TGTGCCAGCAGCTCTAGCGGCACCGGGGAGCTGTTTTTT. Protein sequence: CASSSSGTGELFF.

This clone has only a few counts. The CDR3: CAWNGGAPDTQYF. CDR3 DNA sequence: TGTGCCTGGAACGGGGGGGCCCCAGATACGCAGTATTTT. V and J are TRBV30 and TRBJ2-3; 8 bases are shared with TRBD2. This CDR3 is built from 13 residues. From germline, CDR1 is GTSNPN and CDR2 SVGIG (reference sequence). V was pared by 4 bases and J by 4 bases, with 4 bases of the junction left unmatched.

This chain connects TRBV4-1 to TRBJ1-1, with 8 nucleotides matching TRBD1. V lost 0 bases and J lost 3; bases outside the gene matches: 6. This CDR3 has 16 amino acids. Germline values: CDR1 MGHRA, CDR2 YSYEKL. CDR3 in DNA: TGCGCCAGCAGCCAAGACTCGTACAGGGGGGACACTGAAGCTTTCTTT. Residues: CASSQDSYRGDTEAFF.

This clone was counted between two and nine times. CDR3 amino acids: CASRDRVNQPQHF. The DNA of the CDR3 is TGTGCCAGTAGAGACAGGGTCAATCAGCCCCAGCATTTT. V and J are TRBV19 and TRBJ1-5, with 7 bases fitting TRBD1. V was clipped by 6 bases and J by 3 bases; unmatched bases: 2. CDR3 size: 13 residues. Germline V CDR1 and CDR2: LNHDA, SQIVND (reference sequence).

CDR3 coding DNA: TGTGCCAGCAGCTCACCCTCCCAAGCGGGGGGAAACACAGATACGCAGTATTTT. This encodes CASSSPSQAGGNTDTQYF. The chain carries TRBV7-8 and TRBJ2-3; 9 bases are a match to TRBD2. Trimming removed 4 bases from V and 2 bases from J; junction bases left unmatched: 13. This CDR3 region has 18 residues. CDR1 and CDR2 (germline): SGHVS, FQNEAQ.

The chain uses TRBV28 and TRBJ1-2; D is perhaps TRBD1 (5 bases). This CDR3 has 14 residues. Trimming pared 3 bases from V and 2 bases from J, leaving 10 bases between. The germline V gene has CDR1 MDHEN and CDR2 SYDVKM. The CDR3 reads CASSFPGGNYGYTF. CDR3 coding DNA: TGTGCCAGCAGTTTCCCCGGGGGGAACTATGGCTACACCTTC.

V usage is TRBV10-3 and J usage is TRBJ1-1; D might be TRBD1 (5 bases). Germline V gene data show CDR1 as ENHRY and CDR2 as SYGVKD. Trimming left V 7 bases short and J 5 bases short, with 14 bases between. This CDR3 is built from 13 residues. The CDR3 here is CAITYGRETEAFF. CDR3 in DNA: TGTGCCATCACCTATGGCAGGGAAACTGAAGCTTTCTTT.

This chain connects TRBV27 to TRBJ1-1; 10 bases agree with TRBD1. With 6 bases clipped from V and 5 bases from J, the junction kept 6 bases outside the gene matches. This CDR3 contains 14 residues. CDR1 and CDR2 (germline): MNHEY, SMNVEV (reference sequence). The CDR3 sequence: CASSGTGEGTEAFF. CDR3 DNA: TGTGCCAGCAGCGGGACAGGGGAAGGGACTGAAGCTTTCTTT.

This chain connects TRBV30 to TRBJ1-1; 7 positions agree with TRBD1. Germline V lookup: CDR1 GTSNPN, CDR2 SVGIG (reference sequence). The CDR3 has 14 residues. V lost 6 bases to trimming and J lost 1 base; unmatched junction nucleotides: 8. The CDR3 sequence is CACTEGTENTEAFF. DNA of the CDR3: TGTGCCTGCACCGAAGGGACAGAGAACACTGAAGCTTTCTTT.

In its sample, this clone was seen once. The chain recombines TRBV7-9 with TRBJ1-1; D call uncertain. With 3 bases removed from V and 7 bases from J, the gap between germline ends came to 9 bases. Germline CDR1 reads SEHNR; CDR2 reads FQNEAQ (reference sequence). This CDR3 has 12 residues. The CDR3 loop is CASSLGTIEAFF. The CDR3 bases are TGTGCCAGCAGCTTGGGCACGATTGAAGCTTTCTTT.

The table lists this clone with a few counts. The rearrangement joins TRBV18 to TRBJ2-7; 8 nucleotides agree with TRBD1. Looked up from germline, CDR1 is KGHSH and CDR2 is LQKENI. J gave up 6 bases and V 1 base, and 5 bases lay outside the gene matches. This CDR3 comprises 14 residues. The CDR3 sequence is CASSPRQGAREQYF. The DNA for the CDR3 is TGTGCCAGCTCACCACGGCAGGGGGCTCGCGAGCAGTACTTC.